This paragraph reports one TCR beta chain. The antigen is unknown. The data are from a study of T cell responses to AZD1222 COVID-19 vaccine. Study results and limitations: Receipt of two AZD1222 doses was followed by a rise in Spike-specific TCR breadth and depth. Donors skewed white British and female; clonal diversity was possibly underestimated. Seropositivity was recorded at baseline in only 6 or 7 AZD1222 recipients.

CDR1 is MNHEY and CDR2 is SVGEGT in the germline V gene. This CDR3 has 17 residues. Trimming took 2 bases from V and 5 from J, leaving 19 bases between them. This table comes from immunoSEQ multiplex PCR, and its TCRdb copy is limited to in-frame clones, with some not included. The sample shows about 150,000 clones, 85% to 95% of them seen only once. V gene TRBV6-2 or TRBV6-3 combines with J gene TRBJ2-1; TRBD1 might be the D (5 bases). The source was peripheral blood, collected 28 days after the second AZD1222 dose. The TCR sequence derives from an adult who received the AZD1222 COVID-19 vaccine. The CDR3 protein is CASSYGPLQVIDNEQFF. The DNA for the CDR3 is TGTGCCAGCAGTTACGGCCCCCTACAGGTCATTGACAATGAGCAGTTCTTC.